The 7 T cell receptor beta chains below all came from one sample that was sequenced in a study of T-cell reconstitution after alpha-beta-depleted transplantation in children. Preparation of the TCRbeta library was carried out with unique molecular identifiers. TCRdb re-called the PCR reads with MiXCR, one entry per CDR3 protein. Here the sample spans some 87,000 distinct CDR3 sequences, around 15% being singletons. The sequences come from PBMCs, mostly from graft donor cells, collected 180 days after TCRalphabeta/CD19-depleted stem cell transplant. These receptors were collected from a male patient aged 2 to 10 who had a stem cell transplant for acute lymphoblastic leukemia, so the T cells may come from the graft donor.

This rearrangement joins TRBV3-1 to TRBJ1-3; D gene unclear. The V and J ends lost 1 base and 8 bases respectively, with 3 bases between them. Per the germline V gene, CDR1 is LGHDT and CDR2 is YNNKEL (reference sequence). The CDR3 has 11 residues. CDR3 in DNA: TGTGCCAGCAGCCAAGGATACACCATATATTTT. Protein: CASSQGYTIYF.

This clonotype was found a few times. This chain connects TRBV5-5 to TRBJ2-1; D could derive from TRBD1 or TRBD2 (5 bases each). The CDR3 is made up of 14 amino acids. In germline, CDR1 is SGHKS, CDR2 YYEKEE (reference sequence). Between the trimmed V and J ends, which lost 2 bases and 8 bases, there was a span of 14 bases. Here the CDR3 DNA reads TGTGCCAGCAGCTTCTCATGGGGGAAGGATGAGCAGTTCTTC. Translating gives CASSFSWGKDEQFF. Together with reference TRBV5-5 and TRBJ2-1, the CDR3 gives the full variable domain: DAGVTQSPTHLIKTRGQQVTLRCSPISGHKSVSWYQQVLGQGPQFIFQYYEKEERGRGNFPDRFSARQFPNYSSELNVNALLLGDSALYLCASSFSWGKDEQFFGPGTRLTVL.

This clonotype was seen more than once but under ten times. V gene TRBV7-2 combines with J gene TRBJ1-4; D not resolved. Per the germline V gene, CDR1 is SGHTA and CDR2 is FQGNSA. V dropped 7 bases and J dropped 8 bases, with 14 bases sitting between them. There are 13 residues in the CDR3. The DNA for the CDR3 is TGTGCCAGCAAACAGAGGGTGAAAGAAAAACTGTTTTTT. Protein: CASKQRVKEKLFF.

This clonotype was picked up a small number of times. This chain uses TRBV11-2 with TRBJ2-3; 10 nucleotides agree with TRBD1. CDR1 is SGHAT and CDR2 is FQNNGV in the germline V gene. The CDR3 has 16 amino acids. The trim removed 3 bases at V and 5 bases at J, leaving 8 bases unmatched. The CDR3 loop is CASSFLDRGRGDTQYF. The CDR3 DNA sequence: TGTGCCAGCAGCTTCCTTGACAGGGGGCGAGGAGATACGCAGTATTTT.

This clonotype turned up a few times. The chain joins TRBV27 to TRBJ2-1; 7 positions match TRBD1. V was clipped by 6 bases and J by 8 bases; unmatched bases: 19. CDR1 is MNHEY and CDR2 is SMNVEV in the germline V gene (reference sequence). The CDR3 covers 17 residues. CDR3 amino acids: CASSDRAGFPRGYEQFF. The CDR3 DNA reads TGTGCCAGCAGCGATCGGGCCGGGTTTCCCAGGGGGTATGAGCAGTTCTTC.

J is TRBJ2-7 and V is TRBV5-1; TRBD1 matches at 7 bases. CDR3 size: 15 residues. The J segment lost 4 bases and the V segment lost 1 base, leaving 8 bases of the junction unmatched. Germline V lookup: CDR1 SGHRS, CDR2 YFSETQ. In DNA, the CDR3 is TGCGCCAGCAGCTTGACCCTGACAGGGTTGTACGAGCAGTACTTC. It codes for CASSLTLTGLYEQYF.

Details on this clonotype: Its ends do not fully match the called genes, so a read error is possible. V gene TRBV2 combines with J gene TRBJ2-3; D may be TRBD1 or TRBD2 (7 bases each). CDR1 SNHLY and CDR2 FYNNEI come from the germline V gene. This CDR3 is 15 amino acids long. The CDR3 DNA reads TGTGACAGCAGTGTAGGGGGAGGGACAGCTCGTACGCAGTATTTT. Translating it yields CDSSVGGGTARTQYF.